A single sample gave rise to the 7 T cell receptor beta chains below, sequenced in a study of cytomegalovirus exposure and HLA in healthy donors. A multiplex PCR was run with 60 Vbeta primers and 13 Jbeta primers. Only in-frame clones appear in the TCRdb table, and some are missing; sequencing was by immunoSEQ multiplex PCR. The sample consists of approximately 240,000 clones, around four fifths of them appearing once. The sequenced sample consisted of PBMCs. These receptors were taken from a woman in her sixties in good health and CMV-seropositive.

The chain joins TRBV7-2 to TRBJ1-1; 7 positions match TRBD1. CDR1 is SGHTA and CDR2 is FQGNSA in the germline V gene. The junction had 9 bases not matched to a gene; V was cut back by 4 bases and J by 7 bases. The CDR3 has 14 residues. CDR3 amino acids: CASSSTPGGNEAFF. CDR3 bases: TGTGCCAGCAGCTCCACTCCAGGGGGGAATGAAGCTTTCTTT.

The CDR3 spells CASSIYTDSEAFF. The CDR3 DNA follows: TGTGCCAGTAGTATATACACAGATTCTGAAGCTTTCTTT. This rearrangement joins TRBV19 to TRBJ1-1; D remains unclear. The ends were cut back, 2 bases at V and 6 bases at J, with 10 bases in the middle. The CDR3 totals 13 residues. Germline assignment: CDR1 LNHDA and CDR2 SQIVND (reference sequence).

The V and J genes are TRBV5-4 and TRBJ2-5; the D gene is possibly TRBD1 (5 bases). The V and J ends lost 0 bases and 5 bases respectively, with 11 bases between them. The germline V gene encodes CDR1 SGHNT and CDR2 YYREEE (reference sequence). The CDR3 contains 14 residues. The CDR3 here is CASSLDGPGETQYF. The CDR3 DNA follows: TGTGCCAGCAGCTTGGACGGCCCAGGGGAGACCCAGTACTTC.

The genes are TRBV5-4 and TRBJ2-3; 11 bases are a match to TRBD2. The CDR3 runs 16 residues. The germline gives CDR1 SGHNT, CDR2 YYREEE (reference sequence). Trimming at V came to 3 bases and at J to 3 bases, leaving 6 bases not matched to a gene. CDR3 region: CASSSRASGRTDTQYF. Here the CDR3 DNA reads TGTGCCAGCAGCTCGCGAGCTAGCGGGAGGACAGATACGCAGTATTTT. The full variable domain, with the rest looked up from reference TRBV5-4 and TRBJ2-3, is ETGVTQSPTHLIKTRGQQVTLRCSSQSGHNTVSWYQQALGQGPQFIFQYYREEENGRGNFPPRFSGLQFPNYSSELNVNALELDDSALYLCASSSRASGRTDTQYFGPGTRLTVL.

The chain uses TRBV7-6 and TRBJ2-3; D gene unclear. V was shortened by 6 bases and J by 0 bases, with 4 bases between the two germline ends. Germline loops: CDR1 SGHVS, CDR2 FNYEAQ. The length of the CDR3 is 12 residues. CDR3 in amino acids: CASSISTDTQYF. CDR3 nucleotides: TGTGCCAGCAGTATTAGCACAGATACGCAGTATTTT.

The chain is built from TRBV5-1 and TRBJ2-5, with a tentative D call TRBD1 (5 bases). CDR3 length equals 13 residues. V was trimmed by 1 base and J by 5 bases, leaving 9 bases between them. CDR1 and CDR2 (germline): SGHRS, YFSETQ. The DNA for the CDR3 is TGCGCCAGCAGCTTGACAGGTGGCGAGACCCAGTACTTC. Encoded protein: CASSLTGGETQYF.

This clone was seen a single time. V is TRBV7-2 and J is TRBJ2-1; 10 bases match TRBD1. After removal of 5 bases from V and 1 base from J, the junction contained 2 bases not matched to a gene. The CDR3 length is 15 residues. Germline lookup yields CDR1 SGHTA and CDR2 FQGNSA. The CDR3 sequence is CASSPDRGSYNEQFF. The CDR3 bases are TGTGCCAGCAGCCCGGACAGGGGGTCCTACAATGAGCAGTTCTTC.